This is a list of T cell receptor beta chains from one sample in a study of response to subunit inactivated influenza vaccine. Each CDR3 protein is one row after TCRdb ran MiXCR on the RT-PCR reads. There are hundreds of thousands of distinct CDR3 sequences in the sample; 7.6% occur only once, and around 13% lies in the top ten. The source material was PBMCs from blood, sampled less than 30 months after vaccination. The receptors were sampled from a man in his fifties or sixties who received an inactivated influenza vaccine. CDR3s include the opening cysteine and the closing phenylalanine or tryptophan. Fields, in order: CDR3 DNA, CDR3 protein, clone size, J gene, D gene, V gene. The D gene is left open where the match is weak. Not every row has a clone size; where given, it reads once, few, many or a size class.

DNA: TGTGCCAGCATCTCGAACAGGATCACCTCCTACAATGAGCAGTTCTTC
CDR3: CASISNRITSYNEQFF
size: NA
J: TRBJ2-1
D: NA
V: TRBV5-6

DNA: TGCAGCGGCCGGTCAGAGGCCAACGTCCTGACTTTC
CDR3: CSGRSEANVLTF
size: few
J: TRBJ2-6
D: NA
V: TRBV29-1

DNA: TGTGCCAGCAGCTACGCGTCTAATAAAAATGAAAAACTGTTTTTT
CDR3: CASSYASNKNEKLFF
size: many
J: TRBJ1-4
D: NA
V: TRBV28

DNA: TGTGCCAGCAGCGCCCGGGACAGAACTAATCAGCCCCAGCATTTT
CDR3: CASSARDRTNQPQHF
size: NA
J: TRBJ1-5
D: TRBD1
V: TRBV5-8

DNA: TGTGCCAGCAGTTTGTCCGGATCTCTAAACAATGAGCAGTTCTTC
CDR3: CASSLSGSLNNEQFF
size: few
J: TRBJ2-1
D: NA
V: TRBV28

DNA: TGTGCCATCTCCCAGGAGGCGGGCAATCAGCCCCAGCATTTT
CDR3: CAISQEAGNQPQHF
size: many
J: TRBJ1-5
D: NA
V: TRBV10-3

DNA: TGTGCCAGCAGCCAAAGTGTGGGGTACGAGCAGTACTTC
CDR3: CASSQSVGYEQYF
size: NA
J: TRBJ2-7
D: NA
V: TRBV4-2

DNA: TGTGCCAGCAGCGTAGCCCCCGGGCCCTTGAACAATGAGCAGTTCTTC
CDR3: CASSVAPGPLNNEQFF
size: NA
J: TRBJ2-1
D: NA
V: TRBV9

DNA: TGTGCCAGCAGTTACTTCAGTCAGGGAGCGAACACTGAAGCTTTCTTT
CDR3: CASSYFSQGANTEAFF
size: few
J: TRBJ1-1
D: NA
V: TRBV6-2/TRBV6-3

DNA: TGTGCCAGCAGGTGGACGGGGTACTATGGCTACACCTTC
CDR3: CASRWTGYYGYTF
size: NA
J: TRBJ1-2
D: NA
V: TRBV6-2/TRBV6-3

DNA: TGTGCCAGCAGTTACTCGGAGCGTCTCCAAGAGACCCAGTACTTC
CDR3: CASSYSERLQETQYF
size: NA
J: TRBJ2-5
D: NA
V: TRBV6-2/TRBV6-3

DNA: TGCAGTGCTAACGACGTATACTATGGCTACACCTTC
CDR3: CSANDVYYGYTF
size: many
J: TRBJ1-2
D: NA
V: TRBV20-1

DNA: TGTGCCAGCCTGAAGGGACAAGGGAACCACAATGAGCAGTTCTTC
CDR3: CASLKGQGNHNEQFF
size: few
J: TRBJ2-1
D: NA
V: TRBV27

DNA: TGCAGTGCTAGCCTGGCTAGCCCAGATACGCAGTATTTT
CDR3: CSASLASPDTQYF
size: many
J: TRBJ2-3
D: NA
V: TRBV20-1

DNA: TGTGCCAGCAGCTTAGGACTCTCCTATAATTCACCCCTCCACTTT
CDR3: CASSLGLSYNSPLHF
size: many
J: TRBJ1-6
D: NA
V: TRBV7-2

DNA: TGCAGCGTTGCGGGCGAGACCCAGTACTTC
CDR3: CSVAGETQYF
size: few
J: TRBJ2-5
D: NA
V: TRBV29-1

DNA: TGTGCCAGCAGTGCAAACAGGGTAGATACGCAGTATTTT
CDR3: CASSANRVDTQYF
size: few
J: TRBJ2-3
D: NA
V: TRBV2

DNA: TGCGCCAGCAGCAGGGGAGGACTAGACGGGTCGAAAGAGCAGTACTTC
CDR3: CASSRGGLDGSKEQYF
size: few
J: TRBJ2-7
D: TRBD2
V: TRBV5-1

DNA: TGTGCCAGCAGTTTGGGACAGTGGGGGGGCTACACCTTC
CDR3: CASSLGQWGGYTF
size: few
J: TRBJ1-2
D: TRBD1
V: TRBV12-3/TRBV12-4

DNA: TGTGCCAGCAGTTCCCCAGAGACAGGGTCATACGAGCAGTACTTC
CDR3: CASSSPETGSYEQYF
size: NA
J: TRBJ2-7
D: TRBD1
V: TRBV6-2/TRBV6-3

DNA: TGTGCCAGCAGTTCCCTAGGGCGGGCTCAGCCCCAGCATTTT
CDR3: CASSSLGRAQPQHF
size: NA
J: TRBJ1-5
D: NA
V: TRBV12-3/TRBV12-4

DNA: TGTGCCAGCAGTTTATCGACAGGACTAAACCAGCCCCAGCATTTT
CDR3: CASSLSTGLNQPQHF
size: NA
J: TRBJ1-5
D: NA
V: TRBV12-3/TRBV12-4

DNA: TGTGCCAGCAGCTTAGTTGGGACGGTGAACACCGGGGAGCTGTTTTTT
CDR3: CASSLVGTVNTGELFF
size: NA
J: TRBJ2-2
D: NA
V: TRBV11-3